A selection of T cell receptor beta chains follows, all from one sample in a study of T cell responses to AZD1222 COVID-19 vaccine. Method: immunoSEQ multiplex PCR; TCRdb's copy keeps in-frame clones and lacks some. The sample holds approximately 80,000 clones, roughly 88% seen once. The starting material was peripheral blood, obtained 28 days after the second AZD1222 dose. These receptors were obtained from an adult who received the AZD1222 COVID-19 vaccine. The CDR3 runs from the conserved cysteine through the conserved F or W. Fields, in order: CDR3 length, V gene, J gene, clone size, D gene, CDR3 protein, CDR3 DNA. The D gene is left open where the match is weak. Size is stated for part of the rows, as once, few or many counts, or as a class when the clone is expanded.

len: 15; v_gene: TRBV3-1/TRBV3-2; j_gene: TRBJ1-4; abundance: -; d_gene: -; CDR3aa: CASSQDPGHDEKLFF; CDR3nt: TGTGCCAGCAGCCAAGATCCGGGGCATGATGAAAAACTGTTTTTT
len: 16; v_gene: TRBV6-5; j_gene: TRBJ2-6; abundance: -; d_gene: -; CDR3aa: CASSYSWISGANVLTF; CDR3nt: TGTGCCAGCAGTTACTCTTGGATCTCTGGGGCCAACGTCCTGACTTTC
len: 13; v_gene: TRBV18; j_gene: TRBJ1-3; abundance: -; d_gene: -; CDR3aa: CASSAGSGNTIYF; CDR3nt: TGTGCCAGCTCTGCCGGATCTGGAAACACCATATATTTT
len: 14; v_gene: TRBV29-1; j_gene: TRBJ2-1; abundance: -; d_gene: TRBD2; CDR3aa: CSFRLAEIYNEQFF; CDR3nt: TGCAGCTTCAGGCTAGCGGAGATCTACAATGAGCAGTTCTTC
len: 17; v_gene: TRBV10-1; j_gene: TRBJ2-3; abundance: -; d_gene: TRBD2; CDR3aa: CASSHGAGGPSTDTQYF; CDR3nt: TGCGCCAGCAGTCACGGAGCGGGGGGCCCGAGCACAGATACGCAGTATTTT
len: 16; v_gene: TRBV11-3; j_gene: TRBJ1-2; abundance: -; d_gene: TRBD1; CDR3aa: CASSPAGKGAHYGYTF; CDR3nt: TGTGCCAGCAGCCCAGCAGGCAAGGGGGCCCACTATGGCTACACCTTC
len: 14; v_gene: TRBV7-8; j_gene: TRBJ1-1; abundance: -; d_gene: TRBD1; CDR3aa: CASSLTGANTEAFF; CDR3nt: TGTGCCAGCAGCTTGACAGGGGCAAACACTGAAGCTTTCTTT
len: 14; v_gene: TRBV5-1; j_gene: TRBJ1-3; abundance: -; d_gene: -; CDR3aa: CASSLEGSGNTIYF; CDR3nt: TGCGCCAGCAGCTTGGAAGGGAGCGGAAACACCATATATTTT
len: 15; v_gene: TRBV27; j_gene: TRBJ2-3; abundance: once; d_gene: TRBD1; CDR3aa: CASIERRQGSDTQYF; CDR3nt: TGTGCCAGCATTGAACGTAGACAGGGTTCCGATACGCAGTATTTT
len: 15; v_gene: TRBV7-2; j_gene: TRBJ1-5; abundance: -; d_gene: -; CDR3aa: CASSLEGGWNQPQHF; CDR3nt: TGTGCCAGCAGCTTAGAGGGGGGCTGGAATCAGCCCCAGCATTTT
len: 12; v_gene: TRBV28; j_gene: TRBJ1-1; abundance: once; d_gene: -; CDR3aa: CASSLRGREAFF; CDR3nt: TGTGCCAGCAGTTTACGAGGGCGGGAAGCTTTCTTT
len: 13; v_gene: TRBV6-5; j_gene: TRBJ2-5; abundance: few; d_gene: TRBD1; CDR3aa: CASKGARQETQYF; CDR3nt: TGTGCCAGCAAGGGGGCGCGACAAGAGACCCAGTACTTC
len: 14; v_gene: TRBV27; j_gene: TRBJ1-1; abundance: once; d_gene: -; CDR3aa: CASSLYRGNTEAFF; CDR3nt: TGTGCCAGCAGTTTATATAGGGGGAACACTGAAGCTTTCTTT
len: 15; v_gene: TRBV6-2/TRBV6-3; j_gene: TRBJ2-2; abundance: -; d_gene: -; CDR3aa: CASSPLMTRAGELFF; CDR3nt: TGTGCCAGCAGCCCCCTAATGACCCGGGCCGGGGAGCTGTTTTTT
len: 14; v_gene: TRBV3-1/TRBV3-2; j_gene: TRBJ2-2; abundance: -; d_gene: -; CDR3aa: CASSQDKITGELFF; CDR3nt: TGTGCCAGCAGCCAGGACAAAATCACCGGGGAGCTGTTTTTT
len: 14; v_gene: TRBV28; j_gene: TRBJ1-1; abundance: -; d_gene: TRBD1; CDR3aa: CASRPGQANTEAFF; CDR3nt: TGTGCCAGCAGACCTGGACAGGCCAACACTGAAGCTTTCTTT